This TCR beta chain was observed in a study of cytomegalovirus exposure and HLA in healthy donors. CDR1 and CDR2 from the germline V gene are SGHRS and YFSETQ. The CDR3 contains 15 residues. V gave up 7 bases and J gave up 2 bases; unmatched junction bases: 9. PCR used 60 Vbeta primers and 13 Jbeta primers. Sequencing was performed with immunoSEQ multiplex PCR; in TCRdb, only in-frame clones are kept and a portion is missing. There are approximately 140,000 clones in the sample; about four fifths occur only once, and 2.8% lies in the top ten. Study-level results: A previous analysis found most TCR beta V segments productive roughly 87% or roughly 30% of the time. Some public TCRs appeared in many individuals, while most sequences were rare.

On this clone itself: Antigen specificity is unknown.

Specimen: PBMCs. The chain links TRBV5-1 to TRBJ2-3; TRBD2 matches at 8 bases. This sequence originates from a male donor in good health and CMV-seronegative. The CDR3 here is CASERRGAFTDTQYF. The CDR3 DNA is TGCGCCAGCGAGAGGCGGGGGGCCTTCACAGATACGCAGTATTTT.